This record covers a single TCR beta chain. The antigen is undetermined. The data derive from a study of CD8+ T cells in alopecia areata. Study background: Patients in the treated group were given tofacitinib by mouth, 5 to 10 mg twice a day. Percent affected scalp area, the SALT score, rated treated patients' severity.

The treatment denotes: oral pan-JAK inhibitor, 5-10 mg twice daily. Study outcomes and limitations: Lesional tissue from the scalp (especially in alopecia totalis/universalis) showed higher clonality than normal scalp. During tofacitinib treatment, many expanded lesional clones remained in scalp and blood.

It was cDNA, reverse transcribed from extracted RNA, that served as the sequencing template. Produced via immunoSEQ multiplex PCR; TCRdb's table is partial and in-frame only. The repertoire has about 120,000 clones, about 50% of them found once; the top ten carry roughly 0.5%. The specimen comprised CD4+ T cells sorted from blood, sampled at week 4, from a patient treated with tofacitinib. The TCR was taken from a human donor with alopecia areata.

The CDR3 region is CSVGWTANTGELFF. The CDR3 DNA sequence: TGCAGCGTTGGGTGGACCGCGAACACCGGGGAGCTGTTTTTT. The rearrangement uses TRBV29-1 and TRBJ2-2; D call uncertain. The V gene's germline CDR1 is SQVTM and CDR2 ANQGSEA. V lost 4 bases and J 0 bases, leaving 9 bases between the germline ends. This CDR3 has 14 amino acids.